The 27 T cell receptor beta chains below all came from one sample that was sequenced in a study of identifying expanded T cells in peripheral blood. The assay was immunoSEQ multiplex PCR, and TCRdb's table has in-frame clones only and misses some. The table has 80,000 to 90,000 clones, approximately 83% seen once. What was sequenced was blood. These receptor sequences come from a person between 18 and 75 years old in good health.

The J gene is TRBJ1-5, the V gene TRBV4-3; 7 bases agree with TRBD1. V dropped 2 bases and J dropped 5; count of bases not matched to a gene: 6. The CDR3 totals 15 residues. Germline CDR1 LGHNA, CDR2 YSLEER. CDR3 sequence reads: CASSQNYRGDQPQHF. As DNA, the CDR3 is TGCGCCAGCAGCCAAAATTACAGGGGAGATCAGCCCCAGCATTTT.

The chain is built from TRBV2 and TRBJ1-6, with D maybe TRBD1 (5 bases). Germline CDR1 SNHLY, CDR2 FYNNEI. V was shortened by 4 bases and J by 7 bases, with 14 bases between the two germline ends. The CDR3 extends over 15 amino acids. The CDR3 DNA is TGTGCCAGCAGTGTATCGGGGGTGGGGAATTCACCCCTCCACTTT. It codes for CASSVSGVGNSPLHF.

The chain joins TRBV6-6 to TRBJ1-2, with 10 positions matching TRBD1. The germline gives CDR1 MNHNY, CDR2 SVGAGI (reference sequence). The CDR3 is 14 residues long. J gave up 6 bases and V 5 bases, and 6 bases lay outside the gene matches. The CDR3 here is CASSPTGQGHGYTF. In nucleotides, the CDR3 is TGTGCCAGCAGTCCCACGGGACAGGGGCATGGCTACACCTTC.

The rearrangement links TRBV6-1 to TRBJ2-4, with D possibly TRBD2 on 5 matching bases. The CDR3 sequence is 15 residues long. CDR1 MNHNS and CDR2 SASEGT come from the germline V gene. The V end was cut by 7 bases, the J end by 0 bases, with 13 bases between. For the CDR3, the DNA is TGTGCCAGCACCCAGGACGGGATAGCCAAAAACATTCAGTACTTC. It yields the protein CASTQDGIAKNIQYF.

The V call is TRBV4-1, the J call TRBJ2-5; 8 positions agree with TRBD2. The J segment lost 9 bases and the V segment lost 8 bases, leaving 5 bases of the junction unmatched. Germline V gives CDR1 MGHRA, CDR2 YSYEKL. The CDR3 is 11 residues long. CDR3 in DNA: TGCGCCAGCTCCCCCGGGGGGGCCCAGTACTTC. Protein: CASSPGGAQYF.

This chain connects TRBV6-5 to TRBJ1-1, with D perhaps TRBD1 (6 bases). The V gene's germline CDR1 is MNHEY and CDR2 SVGAGI. This CDR3 has 14 residues. V shed 8 bases and J shed 6 bases, with 19 bases lying between them. The CDR3 nucleotides read TGTGCCAGCTCCTCACGGGGGCAAAACGCTGAAGCTTTCTTT. Its protein product is CASSSRGQNAEAFF.

This sequence joins TRBV4-1 and TRBJ1-2, with D tentatively TRBD1 (5 bases). The germline V and J ends were trimmed by 3 bases and 8 bases, with 7 bases remaining between them. The germline CDR1 and CDR2 sequences are MGHRA and YSYEKL. The CDR3 is 11 residues long. The CDR3 spells CASSQGLGYTF. CDR3 sequence (DNA): TGCGCCAGCAGCCAGGGACTAGGCTACACCTTC.

The chain uses TRBV7-2 and TRBJ2-5; D not certain. CDR3 length: 13 residues. Germline V gives CDR1 SGHTA, CDR2 FQGNSA. V lost 1 base and J lost 1, with 4 bases in between. CDR3: CASSLGLQETQYF. CDR3 DNA sequence: TGTGCCAGCAGCTTAGGCCTCCAAGAGACCCAGTACTTC.

CDR3 loop: CASSEWGQTGELFF. Here the CDR3 DNA reads TGTGCCAGCAGTGAATGGGGGCAGACCGGGGAGCTGTTTTTT. This rearrangement joins TRBV6-1 to TRBJ2-2; D is possibly TRBD1 (6 bases). Germline V gene data show CDR1 as MNHNS and CDR2 as SASEGT. The length of the CDR3 is 14 residues. V lost 2 bases and J 5 bases, leaving 9 bases between the germline ends.

The chain carries TRBV5-6 and TRBJ2-3, with D hard to call. The CDR3 length is 14 residues. V lost 9 bases, J lost 6 bases, and 20 bases lay in between. Germline CDR1 is SGHDT and CDR2 is YYEEEE. The DNA for the CDR3 is TGTGCCACCTCGAGTCCTGACGTTTCTGATACGCAGTATTTT. It specifies CATSSPDVSDTQYF.

The genes are TRBV10-3 and TRBJ2-3; TRBD1 agrees at 8 bases. From germline, CDR1 is ENHRY and CDR2 SYGVKD. The ends lost 5 bases at V and 4 bases at J; junction bases unmatched: 5. CDR3 length: 14 amino acids. The CDR3 protein is CAISPGGSADTQYF. The CDR3 DNA sequence: TGTGCCATCAGTCCAGGGGGCTCGGCAGATACGCAGTATTTT.

The J gene is TRBJ2-2, the V gene TRBV10-3; D may be TRBD2 (7 bases). Looked up from germline, CDR1 is ENHRY and CDR2 is SYGVKD. This CDR3 spans 13 amino acids. Deletions cut 10 bases from V and 4 bases from J, with 13 bases between. Here the CDR3 DNA reads TGTGCCACTGAGCGGGACACCACCGGGGAGCTGTTTTTT. The encoded protein is CATERDTTGELFF.

This rearrangement joins TRBV5-4 to TRBJ2-7; D remains ambiguous. The CDR3 totals 16 residues. Germline V gene data show CDR1 as SGHNT and CDR2 as YYREEE (reference sequence). Trimming removed 4 bases at V and 3 bases at J, with 20 bases between. The CDR3 DNA sequence: TGTGCCAGCAGCGGCTCTCCCGACCAAATCTTCTACGAGCAGTACTTC. Its protein is CASSGSPDQIFYEQYF. Supplemented by reference TRBV5-4 and TRBJ2-7, the full variable domain reads ETGVTQSPTHLIKTRGQQVTLRCSSQSGHNTVSWYQQALGQGPQFIFQYYREEENGRGNFPPRFSGLQFPNYSSELNVNALELDDSALYLCASSGSPDQIFYEQYFGPGTRLTVT.

In DNA, the CDR3 is TGTGCCAGTAGTAGTTCTAGCGGGGGTCTGGATACGCAGTATTTT. Translating gives CASSSSSGGLDTQYF. This chain connects TRBV19 to TRBJ2-3, with 10 bases fitting TRBD2. Germline V gives CDR1 LNHDA, CDR2 SQIVND (reference sequence). V shed 4 bases and J 6 bases; nucleotides not matched to a gene: 7. The CDR3 has 15 amino acids. Variable domain in full (rest from reference TRBV19 and TRBJ2-3): DGGITQSPKYLFRKEGQNVTLSCEQNLNHDAMYWYRQDPGQGLRLIYYSQIVNDFQKGDIAEGYSVSREKKESFPLTVTSAQKNPTAFYLCASSSSSGGLDTQYFGPGTRLTVL.

The CDR3 reads CASSYSRWNTEAFF. CDR3 DNA: TGTGCCAGCAGTTACAGTCGGTGGAACACTGAAGCTTTCTTT. This chain links TRBV6-5 with TRBJ1-1; D is undetermined. The CDR3 is 14 residues long. Germline V gene data show CDR1 as MNHEY and CDR2 as SVGAGI. Trimming removed 2 bases from V and 1 base from J, with 8 bases in between.

The chain has TRBV5-1 and TRBJ2-1; 7 bases agree with TRBD2. The CDR3 has 16 amino acids. Losses at the gene ends were 5 bases for V and 3 bases for J; bases not matched to a gene: 11. The germline V gene has CDR1 SGHRS and CDR2 YFSETQ. CDR3 amino acids: CASSFPAGDGYNEQFF. The DNA of the CDR3 is TGCGCCAGCAGTTTCCCCGCGGGGGACGGCTACAATGAGCAGTTCTTC. The whole variable domain, remainder taken from reference TRBV5-1 and TRBJ2-1, is KAGVTQTPRYLIKTRGQQVTLSCSPISGHRSVSWYQQTPGQGLQFLFEYFSETQRNKGNFPGRFSGRQFSNSRSEMNVSTLELGDSALYLCASSFPAGDGYNEQFFGPGTRLTVL.

This chain connects TRBV9 to TRBJ1-2; D perhaps matches TRBD1 (5 bases). CDR3 length: 14 amino acids. Per germline, CDR1 SGDLS and CDR2 YYNGEE. V lost 5 bases and J 8 bases, leaving 19 bases between the germline ends. CDR3 protein: CASRGYGTFTGYTF. CDR3 in DNA: TGTGCCAGCAGGGGGTACGGGACGTTTACCGGCTACACCTTC.

The rearrangement joins TRBV6-5 to TRBJ2-3; 10 nucleotides align to TRBD2. CDR3 length: 15 amino acids. The V and J ends lost 7 bases and 3 bases, in that order; junction bases with no gene match: 7. Germline CDR1 is MNHEY and CDR2 is SVGAGI. CDR3 coding DNA: TGTGCCAGCACCATAGCGGGGGGACCAACAGATACGCAGTATTTT. This translates into CASTIAGGPTDTQYF.

The chain couples TRBV2 to TRBJ2-7, with 9 positions matching TRBD1. With 8 bases clipped from V and 4 bases from J, the junction kept 6 bases outside the gene matches. This CDR3 has 13 residues. CDR1 is SNHLY, CDR2 FYNNEI, per germline. The CDR3 coding sequence is TGTGCCAGCGGGGGACAGGGAACGTACGAGCAGTACTTC. Amino acids: CASGGQGTYEQYF. The full variable domain, its missing parts supplied by reference TRBV2 and TRBJ2-7, is EPEVTQTPSHQVTQMGQEVILRCVPISNHLYFYWYRQILGQKVEFLVSFYNNEISEKSEIFDDQFSVERPDGSNFTLKIRSTKLEDSAMYFCASGGQGTYEQYFGPGTRLTVT.

The rearrangement uses TRBV7-2 and TRBJ1-4; D gene ambiguous. V was pared by 5 bases and J by 0 bases, with 7 bases between. Germline values: CDR1 SGHTA, CDR2 FQGNSA. The CDR3 has 14 amino acids. CDR3 DNA sequence: TGTGCCAGCAGCCCCTTTGCAACTAATGAAAAACTGTTTTTT. It translates to CASSPFATNEKLFF.

The genes are TRBV2 and TRBJ2-6; D gene uncertain. CDR1 is SNHLY, CDR2 FYNNEI, per germline. CDR3 length: 14 residues. The CDR3, as DNA: TGTGCTACTCGTCGAGAATCTGGGGCCAACGTCCTGACTTTC. It translates to CATRRESGANVLTF.

This clone was recorded only once. The gene calls are TRBV5-4 and TRBJ2-1, with TRBD2 as a possible D gene (5 bases). The CDR3 sequence is 16 residues long. CDR1 is SGHNT and CDR2 is YYREEE in the germline V gene (reference sequence). With 4 bases removed from V and 0 bases from J, the gap between germline ends came to 14 bases. The CDR3 loop is CASSTRTLSSYNEQFF. The CDR3 nucleotides read TGTGCCAGCAGCACTCGGACTCTGAGCTCCTACAATGAGCAGTTCTTC.

The chain has TRBV5-1 and TRBJ2-7, with TRBD2 matching 10 bases. V was pared by 4 bases and J by 3 bases, with 10 bases of the junction left unmatched. The germline gives CDR1 SGHRS, CDR2 YFSETQ. The CDR3 totals 16 residues. CDR3 nucleotides: TGCGCCAGCAGCACTAGTGTTCTAGCGGGGGACTACGAGCAGTACTTC. Its translation: CASSTSVLAGDYEQYF.

The rearrangement uses TRBV7-9 and TRBJ2-4, with 8 bases that match TRBD1. CDR3 length: 17 amino acids. The germline V gene has CDR1 SEHNR and CDR2 FQNEAQ (reference sequence). V was pared by 1 base and J by 0 bases, with 5 bases of the junction left unmatched. The CDR3 nucleotides are TGTGCCAGCAGCTTAGGTCACAGGGGGGAAGCCAAAAACATTCAGTACTTC. It specifies CASSLGHRGEAKNIQYF.

The V and J genes are TRBV27 and TRBJ2-7; D remains ambiguous. The CDR3 is made up of 13 amino acids. Germline V gene data show CDR1 as MNHEY and CDR2 as SMNVEV (reference sequence). With 4 bases removed from V and 2 bases from J, the gap between germline ends came to 9 bases. The CDR3 DNA is TGTGCCAGCAGTTCCCCCCCGACCTACGAGCAGTACTTC. The encoded protein is CASSSPPTYEQYF.

This chain links TRBV6-1 with TRBJ1-5, with TRBD1 matching over 10 bases. The V gene's germline CDR1 is MNHNS and CDR2 SASEGT. The CDR3 extends over 17 amino acids. V dropped 4 bases and J dropped 5; count of bases not matched to a gene: 11. This CDR3 is CASSGGPGTGAYQPQHF. In DNA form, the CDR3 reads TGTGCCAGCAGTGGAGGTCCCGGGACAGGGGCATATCAGCCCCAGCATTTT.

In its sample, this clone ranks as medium-sized. Other DNA sequences in this specimen translate into the identical CDR3. The chain couples TRBV6-5 to TRBJ2-7, with unresolved D. This CDR3 comprises 15 residues. V was shortened by 0 bases and J by 1 base, with 10 bases between the two germline ends. CDR1 and CDR2 from the germline V gene are MNHEY and SVGAGI. This chain's CDR3 is CASSYSSLGSYEQYF. CDR3 coding DNA: TGTGCCAGCAGTTACTCGTCCCTTGGTTCCTACGAGCAGTACTTC.